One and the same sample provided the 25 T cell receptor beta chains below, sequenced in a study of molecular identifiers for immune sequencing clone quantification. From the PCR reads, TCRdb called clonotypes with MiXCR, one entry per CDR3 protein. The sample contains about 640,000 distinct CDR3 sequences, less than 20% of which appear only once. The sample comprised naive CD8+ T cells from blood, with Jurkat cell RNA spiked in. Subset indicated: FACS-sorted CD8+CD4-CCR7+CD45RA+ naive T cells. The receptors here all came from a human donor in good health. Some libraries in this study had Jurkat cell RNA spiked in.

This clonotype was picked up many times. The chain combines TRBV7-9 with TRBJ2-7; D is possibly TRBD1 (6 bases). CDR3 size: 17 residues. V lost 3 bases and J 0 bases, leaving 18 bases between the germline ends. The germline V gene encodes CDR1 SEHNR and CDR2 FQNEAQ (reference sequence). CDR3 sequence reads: CASSLGFGQSSSYEQYF. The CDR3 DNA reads TGTGCCAGCAGCTTGGGATTCGGACAGAGCAGCTCCTACGAGCAGTACTTC. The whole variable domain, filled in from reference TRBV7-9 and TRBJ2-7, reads DTGVSQNPRHKITKRGQNVTFRCDPISEHNRLYWYRQTLGQGPEFLTYFQNEAQLEKSRLLSDRFSAERPKGSFSTLEIQRTEQGDSAMYLCASSLGFGQSSSYEQYFGPGTRLTVT.

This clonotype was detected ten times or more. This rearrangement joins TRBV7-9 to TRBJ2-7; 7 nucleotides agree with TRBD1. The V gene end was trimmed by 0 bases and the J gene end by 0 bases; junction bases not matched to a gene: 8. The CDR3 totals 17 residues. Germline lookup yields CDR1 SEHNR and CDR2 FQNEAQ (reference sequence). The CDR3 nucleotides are TGTGCCAGCAGCTTAGCAGTCAAGACAGGGTACTCCTACGAGCAGTACTTC. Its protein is CASSLAVKTGYSYEQYF.

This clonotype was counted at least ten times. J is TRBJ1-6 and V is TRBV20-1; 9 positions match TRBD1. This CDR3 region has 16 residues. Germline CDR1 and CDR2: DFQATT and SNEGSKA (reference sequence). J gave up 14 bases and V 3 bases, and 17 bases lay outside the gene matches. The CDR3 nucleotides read TGCAGTGCTAGGGATTTTGACCGGGACAGGGAACCGGCCCTCCACTTT. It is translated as CSARDFDRDREPALHF.

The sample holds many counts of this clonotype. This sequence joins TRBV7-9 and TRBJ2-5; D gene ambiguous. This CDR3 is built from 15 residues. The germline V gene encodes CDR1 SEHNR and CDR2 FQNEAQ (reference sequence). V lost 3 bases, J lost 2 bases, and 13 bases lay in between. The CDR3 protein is CASSFPGTSQETQYF. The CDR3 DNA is TGTGCCAGCAGCTTTCCGGGTACGAGTCAAGAGACCCAGTACTTC.

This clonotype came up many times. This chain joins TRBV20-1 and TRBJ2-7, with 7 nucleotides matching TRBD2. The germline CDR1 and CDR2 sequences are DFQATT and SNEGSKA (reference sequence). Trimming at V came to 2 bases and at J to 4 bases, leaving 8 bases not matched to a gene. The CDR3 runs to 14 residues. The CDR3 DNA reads TGCAGTGCTAGATCGTATGGAGCGGGGTACGAGCAGTACTTC. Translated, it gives CSARSYGAGYEQYF.

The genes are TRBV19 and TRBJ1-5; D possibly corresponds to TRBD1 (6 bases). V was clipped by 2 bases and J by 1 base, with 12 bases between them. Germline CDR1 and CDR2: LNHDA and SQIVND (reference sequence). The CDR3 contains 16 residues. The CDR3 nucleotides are TGTGCCAGTAGTATATTCCCCAGGGGAAGCAATCAGCCCCAGCATTTT. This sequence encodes CASSIFPRGSNQPQHF.

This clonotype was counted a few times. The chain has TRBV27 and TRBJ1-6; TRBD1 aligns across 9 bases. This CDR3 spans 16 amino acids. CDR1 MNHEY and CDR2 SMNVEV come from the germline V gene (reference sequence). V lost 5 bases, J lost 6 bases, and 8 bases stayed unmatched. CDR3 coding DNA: TGTGCCAGCAGTCGATCTACAGGGGGCTTTAATTCACCCCTCCACTTT. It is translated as CASSRSTGGFNSPLHF.

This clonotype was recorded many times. In DNA, the CDR3 is TGTGCCAGCAGCCAAGACGGCCAGGGTCAGCACGAGCAGTACTTC. This encodes CASSQDGQGQHEQYF. V is TRBV3-1 and J is TRBJ2-7; tentative D call: TRBD1 (5 bases). Trimming took off 0 bases at V and 5 bases at J, with 14 bases between the two ends. The CDR3 has 15 amino acids. CDR1 and CDR2 from the germline V gene are LGHDT and YNNKEL (reference sequence).

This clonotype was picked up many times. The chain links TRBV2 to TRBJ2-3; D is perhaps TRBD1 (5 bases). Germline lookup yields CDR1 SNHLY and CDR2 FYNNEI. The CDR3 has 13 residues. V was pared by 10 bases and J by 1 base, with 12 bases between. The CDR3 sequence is CANTGDRTDTQYF. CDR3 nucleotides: TGTGCCAATACAGGAGACCGCACAGATACGCAGTATTTT.

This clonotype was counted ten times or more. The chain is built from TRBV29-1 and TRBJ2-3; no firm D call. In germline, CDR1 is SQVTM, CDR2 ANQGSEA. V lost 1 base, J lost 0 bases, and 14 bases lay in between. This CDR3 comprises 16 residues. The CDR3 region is CSVEGGPPLSTDTQYF. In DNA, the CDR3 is TGCAGCGTTGAAGGGGGTCCTCCTTTGAGCACAGATACGCAGTATTTT.

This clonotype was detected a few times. Here the CDR3 reads CASSLDRNSGNTIYF. The CDR3 DNA reads as TGTGCCAGCAGTTTGGACCGAAACTCTGGAAACACCATATATTTT. The rearrangement uses TRBV6-5 and TRBJ1-3; D is uncertain. The germline V gene has CDR1 MNHEY and CDR2 SVGAGI. V was cut by 4 bases and J by 0 bases, with 10 bases left in between. The CDR3 extends over 15 amino acids.

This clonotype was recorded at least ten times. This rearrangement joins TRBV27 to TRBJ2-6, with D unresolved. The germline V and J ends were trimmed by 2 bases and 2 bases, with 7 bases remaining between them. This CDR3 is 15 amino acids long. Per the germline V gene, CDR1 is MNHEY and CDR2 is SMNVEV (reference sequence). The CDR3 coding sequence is TGTGCCAGCAGTTTAACCCTCCCTGGGGCCAACGTCCTGACTTTC. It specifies CASSLTLPGANVLTF.

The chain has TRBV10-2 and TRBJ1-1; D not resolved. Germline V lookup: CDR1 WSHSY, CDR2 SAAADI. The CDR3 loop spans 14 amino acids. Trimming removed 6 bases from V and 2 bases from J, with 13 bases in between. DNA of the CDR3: TGCGCCAGCAGCGTTGACAACAGAAACACTGAAGCTTTCTTT. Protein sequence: CASSVDNRNTEAFF.

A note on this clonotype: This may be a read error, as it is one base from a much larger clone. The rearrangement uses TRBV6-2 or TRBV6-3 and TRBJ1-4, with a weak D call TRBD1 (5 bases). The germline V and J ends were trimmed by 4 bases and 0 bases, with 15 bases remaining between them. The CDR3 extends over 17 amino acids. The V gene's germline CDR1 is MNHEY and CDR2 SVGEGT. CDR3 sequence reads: CASSSPGTTTTNEKLFF. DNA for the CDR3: TGTGCCAGCAGTTCCCCAGGGACCACGACAACTAATGAAAAACTGTTTTTT.

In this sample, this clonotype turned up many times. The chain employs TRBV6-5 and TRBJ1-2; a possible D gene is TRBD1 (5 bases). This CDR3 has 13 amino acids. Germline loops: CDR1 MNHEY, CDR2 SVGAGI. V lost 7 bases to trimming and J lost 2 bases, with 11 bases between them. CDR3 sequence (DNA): TGTGCCAGCACACCGGGACTCAACTATGGCTACACCTTC. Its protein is CASTPGLNYGYTF.

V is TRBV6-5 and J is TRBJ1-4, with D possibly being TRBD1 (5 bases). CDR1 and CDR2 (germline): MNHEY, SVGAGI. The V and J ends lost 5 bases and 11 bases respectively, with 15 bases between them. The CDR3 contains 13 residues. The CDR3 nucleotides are TGTGCCAGCAGTGACAGACCCGCTGTGAAACTGTTTTTT. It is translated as CASSDRPAVKLFF.

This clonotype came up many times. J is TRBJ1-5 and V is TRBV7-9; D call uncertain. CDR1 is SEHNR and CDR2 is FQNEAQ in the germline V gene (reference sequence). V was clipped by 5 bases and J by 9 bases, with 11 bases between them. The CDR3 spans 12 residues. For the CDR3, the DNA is TGTGCCAGCAGCCTTCTTCTTGGGCCCCAGCATTTT. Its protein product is CASSLLLGPQHF.

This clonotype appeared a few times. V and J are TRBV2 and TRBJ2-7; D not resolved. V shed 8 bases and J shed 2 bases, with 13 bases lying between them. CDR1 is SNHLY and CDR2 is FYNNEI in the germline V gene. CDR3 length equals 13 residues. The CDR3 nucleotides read TGTGCCAGCGGCCGAAAGGAGACCTACGAGCAGTACTTC. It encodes CASGRKETYEQYF.

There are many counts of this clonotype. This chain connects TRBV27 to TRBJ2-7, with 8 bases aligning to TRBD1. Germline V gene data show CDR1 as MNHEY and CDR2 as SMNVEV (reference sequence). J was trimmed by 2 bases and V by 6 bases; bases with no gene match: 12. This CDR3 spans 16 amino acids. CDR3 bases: TGTGCCAGCAGCCCCCGGGGACAGGCGGGGACCTACGAGCAGTACTTC. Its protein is CASSPRGQAGTYEQYF.

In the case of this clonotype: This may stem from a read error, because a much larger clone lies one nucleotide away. CDR3 loop: CASSQDHRTYAEELFF. The DNA for the CDR3 is TGCGCCAGCAGCCAAGACCACAGGACTTATGCTGAAGAACTGTTTTTT. The gene calls are TRBV4-3 and TRBJ1-4, with a tentative D call TRBD1 (5 bases). Germline V lookup: CDR1 LGHNA, CDR2 YSLEER. CDR3 size: 16 residues.

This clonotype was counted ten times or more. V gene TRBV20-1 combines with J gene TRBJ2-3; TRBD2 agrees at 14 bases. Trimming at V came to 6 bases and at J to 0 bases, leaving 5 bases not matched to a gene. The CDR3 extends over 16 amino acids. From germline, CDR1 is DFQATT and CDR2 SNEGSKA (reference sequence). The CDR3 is CSAGTSGGLSTDTQYF. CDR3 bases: TGCAGTGCCGGGACTAGCGGGGGACTTAGCACAGATACGCAGTATTTT.

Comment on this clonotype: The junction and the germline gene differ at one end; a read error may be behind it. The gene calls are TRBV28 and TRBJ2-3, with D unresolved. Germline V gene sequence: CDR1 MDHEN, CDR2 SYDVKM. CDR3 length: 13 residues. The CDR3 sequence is CTSSFRYTDTQYF. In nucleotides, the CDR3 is TGTACCAGCAGTTTCAGGTACACAGATACGCAGTATTTT.

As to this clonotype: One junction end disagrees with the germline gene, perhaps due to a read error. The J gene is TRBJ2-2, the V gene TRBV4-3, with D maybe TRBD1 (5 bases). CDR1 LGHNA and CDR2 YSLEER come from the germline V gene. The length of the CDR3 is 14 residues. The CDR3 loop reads CAGSPGQNTGELFF. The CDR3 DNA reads TGCGCCGGCAGCCCCGGACAGAACACCGGGGAGCTGTTTTTT.

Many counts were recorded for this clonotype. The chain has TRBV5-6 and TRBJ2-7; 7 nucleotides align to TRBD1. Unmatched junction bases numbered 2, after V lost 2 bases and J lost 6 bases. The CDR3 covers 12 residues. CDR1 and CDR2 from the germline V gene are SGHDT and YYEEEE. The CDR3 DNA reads TGTGCCAGCAGCTTTGGACAGGCCGAGCAGTACTTC. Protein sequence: CASSFGQAEQYF. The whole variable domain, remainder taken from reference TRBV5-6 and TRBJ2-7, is DAGVTQSPTHLIKTRGQQVTLRCSPKSGHDTVSWYQQALGQGPQFIFQYYEEEERQRGNFPDRFSGHQFPNYSSELNVNALLLGDSALYLCASSFGQAEQYFGPGTRLTVT.

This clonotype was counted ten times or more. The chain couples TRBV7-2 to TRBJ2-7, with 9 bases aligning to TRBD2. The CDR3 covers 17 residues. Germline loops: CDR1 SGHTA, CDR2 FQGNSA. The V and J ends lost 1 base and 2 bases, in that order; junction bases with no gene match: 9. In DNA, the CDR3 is TGTGCCAGCAGCTTAGAGTTAGCGGGGGCCAACCCCTACGAGCAGTACTTC. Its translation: CASSLELAGANPYEQYF.